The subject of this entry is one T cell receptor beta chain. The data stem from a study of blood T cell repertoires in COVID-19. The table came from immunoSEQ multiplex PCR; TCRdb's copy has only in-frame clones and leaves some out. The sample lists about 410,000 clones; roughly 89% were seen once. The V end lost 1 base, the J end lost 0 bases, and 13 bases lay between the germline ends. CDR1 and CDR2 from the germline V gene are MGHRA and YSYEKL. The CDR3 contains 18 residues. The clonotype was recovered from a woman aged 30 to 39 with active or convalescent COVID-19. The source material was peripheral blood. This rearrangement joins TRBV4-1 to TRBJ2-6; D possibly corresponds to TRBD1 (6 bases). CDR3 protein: CASSQVGTPVSGANVLTF. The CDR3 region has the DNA TGCGCCAGCAGCCAAGTTGGGACACCGGTCTCTGGGGCCAACGTCCTGACTTTC.